The 5 T cell receptor beta chains below come from one sample, sequenced in a study of a mutant IDH1 vaccine in newly diagnosed glioma. Generated by immunoSEQ multiplex PCR, the TCRdb table keeps only in-frame clones and is missing some. The table has about 92,000 clones, about four fifths seen once; the top ten hold approximately 7.9%. The sample's time point: baseline, week 1 (first vaccination visit). This sample's treatment: pre-vaccination baseline after standard-of-care therapy. The sample consisted of PBMCs, taken from a glioma patient treated with radiotherapy, temozolomide or both. All receptors derive from a man aged 40-49 years with glioma.

The rearrangement uses TRBV30 and TRBJ2-3; maybe TRBD2 (7 bases). Between the trimmed V and J ends, which lost 3 bases and 2 bases, there was a span of 15 bases. The CDR3 is 15 amino acids. Germline V gene sequence: CDR1 GTSNPN, CDR2 SVGIG (reference sequence). As DNA, the CDR3 is TGTGCCTGGAGCCAAGGGGGGGGCTTCACAGATACGCAGTATTTT. It yields the protein CAWSQGGGFTDTQYF.

CDR3 protein: CSVEEGGLQFF. In DNA, the CDR3 is TGCAGCGTTGAAGAGGGAGGACTGCAGTTCTTC. V gene TRBV29-1 combines with J gene TRBJ2-1; D is possibly TRBD2 (6 bases). Germline assignment: CDR1 SQVTM and CDR2 ANQGSEA. CDR3 length: 11 residues. Trimming stripped 0 bases from V and 12 bases from J, with 9 bases between.

V gene TRBV12-5 combines with J gene TRBJ1-2; D remains unclear. Trimming pared 0 bases from V and 8 bases from J, leaving 19 bases between. Germline V lookup: CDR1 LGHNT, CDR2 FRNRAP. The CDR3 loop spans 16 amino acids. The CDR3 protein is CASGLVPLKRSGGYTF. CDR3 coding DNA: TGTGCTAGTGGTTTGGTTCCTTTAAAAAGATCTGGCGGCTACACCTTC.

The chain is built from TRBV2 and TRBJ2-1; D gene unclear. The germline CDR1 and CDR2 sequences are SNHLY and FYNNEI. CDR3 size: 11 residues. Trimming pared 2 bases from V and 10 bases from J, leaving 6 bases between. The CDR3 region has the DNA TGTGCCAGCAGTGAATCTGCCGAGCAGTTCTTC. This translates into CASSESAEQFF. The variable domain in full, with the rest retrieved from reference TRBV2 and TRBJ2-1, is EPEVTQTPSHQVTQMGQEVILRCVPISNHLYFYWYRQILGQKVEFLVSFYNNEISEKSEIFDDQFSVERPDGSNFTLKIRSTKLEDSAMYFCASSESAEQFFGPGTRLTVL.

The chain is built from TRBV5-5 and TRBJ2-5; D might be TRBD1 (6 bases). The CDR3 loop spans 13 amino acids. Per germline, CDR1 SGHKS and CDR2 YYEKEE (reference sequence). V lost 2 bases and J 5 bases, leaving 10 bases between the germline ends. CDR3 sequence: CASSFGQMETQYF. The DNA for the CDR3 is TGTGCCAGCAGCTTTGGACAGATGGAGACCCAGTACTTC.